This T cell receptor (beta chain) derives from a study of T cells in Graves' hyperthyroidism and ophthalmopathy. Findings of the study overall: From stable hyperthyroidism, ophthalmopathy was separated by a 13 V-J model.

This clonotype was detected ten times or more. The antigen is undetermined. Across 18 months, stable Graves' hyperthyroidism was marked by no progression to ophthalmopathy. From RNA transcripts, TCR beta CDR3 regions were amplified. HTBI primers drove first-round RT-PCR of the TCR CDR3. TCRdb fed the multiplex PCR reads into MiXCR, producing one record per CDR3 protein. This table has roughly 510,000 distinct CDR3 sequences, about 20% appearing once. Trimming pared 3 bases from V and 0 bases from J, leaving 12 bases between. Germline-derived CDR1 and CDR2 are MNHNS and SASEGT. There are 16 residues in the CDR3.

This chain links TRBV6-1 with TRBJ1-5; maybe TRBD1 (5 bases). Sequencing was done on a sample of blood. The clonotype comes from a man aged 18-30 years with Graves' hyperthyroidism. The CDR3, as DNA: TGTGCCAGCAGTGATTATCAGGGTACTAGCAATCAGCCCCAGCATTTT. Protein product: CASSDYQGTSNQPQHF.